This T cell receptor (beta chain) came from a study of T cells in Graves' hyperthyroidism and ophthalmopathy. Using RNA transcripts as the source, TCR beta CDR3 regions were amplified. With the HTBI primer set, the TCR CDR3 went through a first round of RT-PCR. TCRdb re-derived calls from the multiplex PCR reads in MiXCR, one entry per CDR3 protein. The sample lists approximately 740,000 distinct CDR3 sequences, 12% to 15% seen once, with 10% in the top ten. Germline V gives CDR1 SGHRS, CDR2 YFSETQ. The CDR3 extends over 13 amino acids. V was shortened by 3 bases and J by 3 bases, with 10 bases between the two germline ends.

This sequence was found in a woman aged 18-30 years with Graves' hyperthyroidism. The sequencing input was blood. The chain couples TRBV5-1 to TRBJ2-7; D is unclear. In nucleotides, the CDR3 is TGCGCCAGCAGCTACGATCAGAACTACGAGCAGTACTTC. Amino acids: CASSYDQNYEQYF.